The TCR beta chain described here comes from a study of OX40 agonist ivuxolimab in advanced cancers. Peripheral blood came from all dose cohorts at three timepoints. This CDR3 comprises 14 residues. Between the trimmed V and J ends, which lost 0 bases and 1 base, there was a span of 9 bases. From germline, CDR1 is SQVTM and CDR2 ANQGSEA. Some clones are missing from TCRdb's copy, which holds only in-frame ones; the method was immunoSEQ multiplex PCR. The profile shows 95,000 to 150,000 clones, 93% of them singletons. The J gene is TRBJ1-1, the V gene TRBV29-1; D is possibly TRBD1 (5 bases). The sample consisted of CD4+ or CD8+ T cells sorted from blood, taken in a trial of the OX40 agonist ivuxolimab. The sequence was collected from an adult with an advanced solid tumor such as melanoma, head and neck, liver or kidney cancer. The CDR3 DNA reads as TGCAGCGTTGAAGAGGGGGGAAAGAACACTGAAGCTTTCTTT. Protein product: CSVEEGGKNTEAFF.